A single TCR beta chain is shown here with its context. Its cognate antigen is unknown. Clones were read by immunoSEQ multiplex PCR, and TCRdb kept only the in-frame ones, dropping some. The sample carries 1,900 or so clones, around 83% recorded once. These data belong to a study of T cell repertoires in ileal Crohn's disease. In the study overall: Less than 40% were active smokers at surgery; median disease duration was roughly 8 years.

The time point here: neoterminal ileum biopsy at postoperative endoscopy, about 6 months after surgery. Patients were adults with ileal or ileocolonic Crohn's disease needing resection. Findings and limits, study-wide: Mucosal expansions were suggested to be mainly CD8 T cells.

Trimming removed 4 bases from V and 12 bases from J; junction bases left unmatched: 9. The CDR3 length is 12 residues. In germline, CDR1 is GTSNPN, CDR2 SVGIG (reference sequence). The sample comprised ileal tissue. V is TRBV30 and J is TRBJ2-1, with 7 bases aligning to TRBD2. The sequence was obtained from an adult with Crohn's disease. In DNA form, the CDR3 reads TGTGCCTGGAAGACGGGACTAAGTGTGCAGTTCTTC. Protein product: CAWKTGLSVQFF. The whole variable domain, remainder taken from reference TRBV30 and TRBJ2-1, is SQTIHQWPATLVQPVGSPLSLECTVEGTSNPNLYWYRQAAGRGLQLLFYSVGIGQISSEVPQNLSASRPQDRQFILSSKKLLLSDSGFYLCAWKTGLSVQFFGPGTRLTVL.